This T cell receptor beta chain originates from a study of beta chain features in type 1 diabetes. Since all of the isolated RNA was reverse transcribed, expressed TCRB transcripts were what got sequenced. TCRdb's copy holds only in-frame clones and misses some; the assay was immunoSEQ multiplex PCR. This table holds hundreds of thousands of clones, about 17% found once. The receptor's source is a woman aged 18 to 35 in good health. Sequencing input: naive CD4+ T cells from blood.

CDR3 in amino acids: CASSFRGSGLAIQETQYF. CDR3 coding DNA: TGCGCCAGCAGTTTCCGGGGCAGCGGACTAGCGATTCAGGAGACCCAGTACTTC. This chain uses TRBV5-1 with TRBJ2-5; 9 bases line up with TRBD2. This CDR3 spans 18 amino acids. Germline CDR1 and CDR2: SGHRS and YFSETQ. V trimming: 5 bases; J trimming: 5 bases; junction bases outside the gene matches: 19.